This T cell receptor (beta chain) was identified in a study of blood T cell repertoires in COVID-19. Study at large: Sites across the United States, Italy and Spain contributed samples from acute and convalescent COVID-19. The cDNA or gDNA used as material had been derived from T cells, B-cell-depleted T cells, or PBMCs.

Original analysis: Amplification of reference gene primers was used by the study to estimate nucleated cell counts. The protocol was immunoSEQ multiplex PCR, while the TCRdb copy is restricted to in-frame clones and leaves out a portion. From that table come the V and J calls and clone size; the DNA was used to work out D and trimming. The profile shows 90,000 to 100,000 clones, roughly 85% of them singletons. The CDR3 is 12 amino acids. Looked up from germline, CDR1 is LGHDT and CDR2 is YNNKEL (reference sequence). V was shortened by 1 base and J by 8 bases, with 6 bases between the two germline ends.

This chain links TRBV3-1 (or the pseudogene TRBV3-2) with TRBJ1-3, with no clear D. Sequenced sample: peripheral blood. The TCR comes from a man between 65 and 80 years old with acute or convalescent COVID-19. CDR3 sequence reads: CASSQGRYTIYF. The CDR3 nucleotides read TGTGCCAGCAGCCAAGGCAGATACACCATATATTTT.